Listed below are T cell receptor beta chains from one sample, sequenced in a study of T-cell reconstitution after alpha-beta-depleted transplantation in children. TCRdb called the PCR reads again in MiXCR, with one record for every CDR3 protein. The sample records around 500,000 distinct CDR3 sequences, roughly 24% being singletons. The material was PBMCs, mostly from graft donor cells, obtained 360 days after TCRalphabeta/CD19-depleted stem cell transplant. The receptors come from a boy less than two years old who had a stem cell transplant for acute myeloid leukemia, so the T cells may come from the graft donor. The CDR3 runs from the conserved cysteine through the conserved F or W. A D gene is named only where the DNA matches it firmly. For some rows the clone size is stated as once, few or many, or as a class when expanded; others skip it.

V	J	size	D	DNA	CDR3
TRBV27	TRBJ1-5	-	-	TGTGCCAGCAGTTTAATGAGGGATCAGCCCCAGCATTTT	CASSLMRDQPQHF
TRBV2	TRBJ1-1	few	-	TGTGCCAGCATCGGACCTTTTGAAGCTTTCTTT	CASIGPFEAFF
TRBV20-1	TRBJ2-1	few	-	TGCAGTGCTCCGACGCTAACAGGGTCCTACAATGAGCAGTTCTTC	CSAPTLTGSYNEQFF
TRBV20-1	TRBJ1-2	few	TRBD1	TGCAGTGCTAGAGGGACAGGAGTTAACTATGGCTACACCTTC	CSARGTGVNYGYTF
TRBV5-1	TRBJ2-7	many	-	TGCGCCAGCAGCTTGGAGCCGGGGTGGGAGCAGTACTTC	CASSLEPGWEQYF
TRBV20-1	TRBJ2-1	-	-	TGCAGTGCCAACGTACCCTACAATGAGCAGTTCTTC	CSANVPYNEQFF
TRBV6-2/TRBV6-3	TRBJ2-7	-	TRBD1	TGTGCCAGCAGCCCCGGGACAGGGCGGTCCTACGAGCAGTACTTC	CASSPGTGRSYEQYF
TRBV4-1	TRBJ2-2	many	TRBD2	TGCGCCAGCAGCCAAGAGGCTAGCGGGGCGAACACCGGGGAGCTGTTTTTT	CASSQEASGANTGELFF
TRBV29-1	TRBJ1-2	many	-	TGCAGCGTTGAAGATGGCGGGGTCTTC	CSVEDGGVF
TRBV4-2	TRBJ2-1	few	TRBD2	TGTGCCAGCAGCCACCTAGCGGGCAGCTCCTACAATGAGCAGTTCTTC	CASSHLAGSSYNEQFF
TRBV20-1	TRBJ2-2	few	-	TGCAGTGCTAGATCCCCTCGCGCCACCGGGGAGCTGTTTTTT	CSARSPRATGELFF
TRBV27	TRBJ2-7	-	TRBD2	TGTGCCAGCAGACGACTAGCGGACTACTACGAGCAGTACTTC	CASRRLADYYEQYF
TRBV28	TRBJ2-5	-	-	TGTGCCAGCAGTTTGCCCTCCTGGTACCAAGAGACCCAGTACTTC	CASSLPSWYQETQYF
TRBV7-6	TRBJ2-5	few	TRBD2	TGTGCCAGCAGCTTAGGCGACGGGGGGGCCAAAGAGACCCAGTACTTC	CASSLGDGGAKETQYF
TRBV4-1	TRBJ2-5	few	-	TGCGCCAGCAGCCAACGGGGGACAGAGCAAGAGACCCAGTACTTC	CASSQRGTEQETQYF
TRBV5-1	TRBJ1-1	-	TRBD1	TGCGCCAGCAGCTTAGGGGACAGTTACACTGAAGCTTTCTTT	CASSLGDSYTEAFF
TRBV11-2	TRBJ2-5	once	TRBD2	TGTGCCAGCAGCTTAGTCCTCCCCGCGCTCTTTAGCGGGGGCCAAGAGACCCAGTACTTC	CASSLVLPALFSGGQETQYF
TRBV29-1	TRBJ2-1	many	TRBD2	TGCAGCGCACACCTCGGACTAGCGGGCTCCTACAATGAGCAGTTCTTC	CSAHLGLAGSYNEQFF
TRBV11-2	TRBJ2-3	-	TRBD2	TGTGCCAGCAGCTTGGGACAGGGACTAGCGGGGGCCCGGGGGATCCAGTATTTT	CASSLGQGLAGARGIQYF
TRBV6-5	TRBJ2-5	-	TRBD1	TGTGCCAGCAGTTACTCGTGGGACAGGGCTGAGACCCAGTACTTC	CASSYSWDRAETQYF
TRBV28	TRBJ2-1	-	-	TGTGCCAGCAGTTTATGGAGACTTTACAATGAGCAGTTCTTC	CASSLWRLYNEQFF
TRBV27	TRBJ1-1	once	TRBD1	TGTGCCAGCAGCAGGGAGGAGACAGGGGACATGAACACTGAAGCTTTCTTT	CASSREETGDMNTEAFF
TRBV5-1	TRBJ2-5	few	TRBD2	TGCGCCAGCGAATGGACTAGCGGGGGGAGGACCCAGTACTTC	CASEWTSGGRTQYF
TRBV6-1	TRBJ2-1	-	-	TGTGCCAGCCGGAGGGGGGGCACCACCTACAATGAGCAGTTCTTC	CASRRGGTTYNEQFF
TRBV7-2	TRBJ2-7	-	-	TGTGCCAGCAGCTTAGATTCCCTTCGAGGCTACGAGCAGTACTTC	CASSLDSLRGYEQYF
TRBV29-1	TRBJ1-6	-	-	TGCAGCCTCATCGGATTTAATTCACCCCTCCACTTT	CSLIGFNSPLHF
TRBV15	TRBJ2-3	many	TRBD1	TGTGCCACCAGCAGAGACCCAGGTCCGGGACAGGGGGCCGCAGATACGCAGTATTTT	CATSRDPGPGQGAADTQYF
TRBV29-1	TRBJ1-3	many	-	TGCAGCGTTGTAGGGCTCAAAAACACCATATATTTT	CSVVGLKNTIYF
TRBV27	TRBJ2-7	-	-	TGTGCCAGCAGTTTAAGGGGGAACGAGCAGTACTTC	CASSLRGNEQYF
TRBV7-2	TRBJ1-5	-	TRBD1	TGTGCCAGCAGCATTACAGGGGTCGCTCAGCCCCAGCATTTT	CASSITGVAQPQHF
TRBV20-1	TRBJ2-6	-	-	TGCAGTGCTCGGGAGTTCGCTCCCTCTGGGGCCAACGTCCTGACTTTC	CSAREFAPSGANVLTF
TRBV12-3/TRBV12-4	TRBJ1-3	-	-	TGTGCCAGCAGTTTTGGGGCGACGGGAAACACCATATATTTT	CASSFGATGNTIYF
TRBV20-1	TRBJ1-2	-	-	TGCAGTGCTAGAGAGGCAGGGGCTAACTATGGCTACACCTTC	CSAREAGANYGYTF
TRBV7-9	TRBJ1-1	-	-	TGTGCCAGCAGCGTCGGGGGCAGGGGAGCTTTCTTT	CASSVGGRGAFF
TRBV25-1	TRBJ1-1	-	TRBD1	TGTGCCAGCAGTGAGCCGGGACAGGGGGGTCACACTGAAGCTTTCTTT	CASSEPGQGGHTEAFF
TRBV7-2	TRBJ1-1	-	-	TGTGCCAGCAGCTTAGATTTCCTCACCACTGAAGCTTTCTTT	CASSLDFLTTEAFF
TRBV7-9	TRBJ2-3	-	-	TGTGCCAGCAGCTTAGATTTAGGGACCATCACGGATACGCAGTATTTT	CASSLDLGTITDTQYF
TRBV29-1	TRBJ1-2	many	-	TGCAGCGTTGACCCCACCGGGGTAACAGGCTACACCTTC	CSVDPTGVTGYTF
TRBV7-2	TRBJ2-7	few	TRBD2	TGTGCCAGCAGCTTACGGGGCGGGGGGTCCTCCTACGAGCAGTACTTC	CASSLRGGGSSYEQYF
TRBV20-1	TRBJ1-3	-	-	TGCAGTGCTAGAGTCGGAGGGGCGACTGGAAACACCATATATTTT	CSARVGGATGNTIYF
TRBV28	TRBJ1-4	-	TRBD1	TGTGCCAGCAGTCTCGGGACAGGGGGCGTGTCTAAGGAAAAACTGTTTTTT	CASSLGTGGVSKEKLFF
TRBV28	TRBJ2-4	-	-	TGTGCCAGCAGTAAGGGCGGCCAAAACATTCAGTACTTC	CASSKGGQNIQYF
TRBV20-1	TRBJ1-1	many	-	TGCAGTGCCGGGACGGATTTCACTGAAGCTTTCTTT	CSAGTDFTEAFF
TRBV13	TRBJ2-3	-	-	TGTGCCAGCAGCCCTGAGTTCGCAGATACGCAGTATTTT	CASSPEFADTQYF
TRBV9	TRBJ2-1	few	-	TGTGCCAGCAGCGTAGGCGGGGTGTACAATGAGCAGTTCTTC	CASSVGGVYNEQFF
TRBV3-1	TRBJ1-1	-	-	TGTGCCAGCAGCCAAGAAATTGAGAATGAAGCTTTCTTT	CASSQEIENEAFF
TRBV20-1	TRBJ1-1	-	TRBD1	TGCAGTGCTAGAGACTTCGGGACAGCGAACACTGAAGCTTTCTTT	CSARDFGTANTEAFF